The 27 T cell receptor beta chains listed next were all sequenced from one sample in a study of OX40 agonist ivuxolimab in advanced cancers. Assay: immunoSEQ multiplex PCR; the TCRdb copy retains only in-frame clones and omits some. The profile shows tens of thousands of clones, about 92% of them singletons. The material was CD4+ or CD8+ T cells sorted from blood, obtained in a trial of the OX40 agonist ivuxolimab. These receptors were obtained from an adult with an advanced solid tumor such as melanoma, head and neck, liver or kidney cancer.

The V call is TRBV7-3, the J call TRBJ2-1, with 7 bases aligning to TRBD1. The CDR3 loop spans 14 amino acids. Germline CDR1 reads SGHTA; CDR2 reads FQGTGA. Unmatched junction bases numbered 8, after V lost 5 bases and J lost 7 bases. CDR3 DNA: TGTGCCAGCAGCCCCCGGGACAGTCGAAATGAGCAGTTCTTC. Its translation: CASSPRDSRNEQFF. The full variable domain, in which reference TRBV7-3 and TRBJ2-1 provide the parts outside the CDR3, is GAGVSQTPSNKVTEKGKYVELRCDPISGHTALYWYRQSLGQGPEFLIYFQGTGAADDSGLPNDRFFAVRPEGSVSTLKIQRTERGDSAVYLCASSPRDSRNEQFFGPGTRLTVL.

The chain couples TRBV7-6 to TRBJ2-5; the D is unclear. The germline V and J ends were trimmed by 0 bases and 5 bases, with 10 bases remaining between them. The CDR3 is 14 amino acids. Per the germline V gene, CDR1 is SGHVS and CDR2 is FNYEAQ. The CDR3 DNA follows: TGTGCCAGCAGCTTAGCGATAGCTAGGGAGACCCAGTACTTC. Amino acid sequence: CASSLAIARETQYF.

This chain uses TRBV4-2 with TRBJ1-5, with 7 bases identical to TRBD1. Trimming removed 0 bases from V and 3 bases from J; junction bases left unmatched: 2. The CDR3 totals 15 residues. Germline-derived CDR1 and CDR2 are LGHNA and YNFKEQ. The CDR3 DNA follows: TGTGCCAGCAGCCAAGATGGGACAGTCAATCAGCCCCAGCATTTT. Translation: CASSQDGTVNQPQHF.

The V call is TRBV28, the J call TRBJ1-1; D possibly corresponds to TRBD1 (6 bases). Trimming left V 10 bases short and J 1 base short, with 16 bases between. This CDR3 contains 14 residues. Germline V CDR1 and CDR2: MDHEN, SYDVKM. Here the CDR3 DNA reads TGTGCCACCCTCCGGGGGGGGGCGAACACTGAAGCTTTCTTT. It yields the protein CATLRGGANTEAFF.

Turning to this clone: An end of the junction does not agree with germline; a read error may underlie this. Different DNA sequences within this sample yield the same CDR3. V and J are TRBV7-3 and TRBJ2-5; D gene uncertain. The CDR3 runs to 13 residues. Germline CDR1 and CDR2: SGHTA and FQGTGA. The CDR3 loop reads CASSLSRQETQYF. CDR3 bases: TGTGCCAGCAGTTTAAGCAGACAAGAGACCCAGTACTTC. Based on the CDR3 plus reference TRBV7-3 and TRBJ2-5, the full variable domain is GAGVSQTPSNKVTEKGKYVELRCDPISGHTALYWYRQSLGQGPEFLIYFQGTGAADDSGLPNDRFFAVRPEGSVSTLKIQRTERGDSAVYLCASSLSRQETQYFGPGTRLLVL.

The rearrangement uses TRBV28 and TRBJ2-2; 9 nucleotides align to TRBD1. Germline loops: CDR1 MDHEN, CDR2 SYDVKM. This CDR3 contains 16 residues. J was trimmed by 5 bases and V by 3 bases; bases with no gene match: 7. CDR3 sequence (DNA): TGTGCCAGCAGTTTCCCGGGACAGGGCGTAACCGGGGAGCTGTTTTTT. It translates to CASSFPGQGVTGELFF.

This clone came up a few times. The chain is built from TRBV14 and TRBJ2-6; no clear D gene. The CDR3 covers 15 residues. Deletions cut 3 bases from V and 1 base from J, with 7 bases between. Looked up from germline, CDR1 is SGHDN and CDR2 is FVKESK. CDR3 sequence: CASSQGSSGANVLTF. The DNA for the CDR3 is TGTGCCAGCAGCCAGGGAAGTTCTGGGGCCAACGTCCTGACTTTC.

In DNA form, the CDR3 reads TGTGCCAGCGACCCCAGGGGTATCGGCAATCAGCCCCAGCATTTT. It codes for CASDPRGIGNQPQHF. The rearrangement links TRBV19 to TRBJ1-5; D might be TRBD1 (6 bases). From germline, CDR1 is LNHDA and CDR2 SQIVND (reference sequence). The CDR3 has 15 amino acids. The V end was cut by 9 bases, the J end by 2 bases, with 17 bases between. The variable domain in full, completed from reference TRBV19 and TRBJ1-5, reads DGGITQSPKYLFRKEGQNVTLSCEQNLNHDAMYWYRQDPGQGLRLIYYSQIVNDFQKGDIAEGYSVSREKKESFPLTVTSAQKNPTAFYLCASDPRGIGNQPQHFGDGTRLSIL.

The V and J genes are TRBV4-2 and TRBJ1-2; weak D call: TRBD1 (6 bases). Germline V gene lookup returns CDR1 LGHNA and CDR2 YNFKEQ. The CDR3 loop spans 14 amino acids. The V end was cut by 5 bases, the J end by 8 bases, with 18 bases between. CDR3 residues: CASSGLGQGRGYTF. DNA of the CDR3: TGTGCCAGCAGCGGCTTAGGGCAGGGGAGAGGCTACACCTTC.

The chain employs TRBV10-3 and TRBJ2-5; 9 positions match TRBD1. This CDR3 is built from 14 residues. J was trimmed by 5 bases and V by 5 bases; bases with no gene match: 6. Germline CDR1 is ENHRY and CDR2 is SYGVKD. CDR3 protein: CAISTGGVEETQYF. The CDR3 DNA reads TGTGCCATCAGTACAGGGGGCGTTGAGGAGACCCAGTACTTC.

This chain uses TRBV5-1 with TRBJ1-2; the match to TRBD1 covers 7 bases. Germline loops: CDR1 SGHRS, CDR2 YFSETQ. V dropped 4 bases and J dropped 2; count of bases not matched to a gene: 2. The CDR3 consists of 13 residues. CDR3 protein: CASSTGQNYGYTF. The CDR3, as DNA: TGCGCCAGCAGCACGGGACAGAACTATGGCTACACCTTC.

The chain employs TRBV19 and TRBJ2-3; TRBD2 might be the D (5 bases). Germline lookup yields CDR1 LNHDA and CDR2 SQIVND (reference sequence). This CDR3 contains 13 residues. Trimming left V 10 bases short and J 3 bases short, with 14 bases between. The CDR3 DNA follows: TGTGCCACTAAGGCTCCGGGGACAGATACGCAGTATTTT. It translates to CATKAPGTDTQYF. Full variable domain (outside the CDR3, taken from reference TRBV19 and TRBJ2-3): DGGITQSPKYLFRKEGQNVTLSCEQNLNHDAMYWYRQDPGQGLRLIYYSQIVNDFQKGDIAEGYSVSREKKESFPLTVTSAQKNPTAFYLCATKAPGTDTQYFGPGTRLTVL.

A remark on this clone: Distinct nucleotide sequences in the sample also encode this CDR3. The chain links TRBV5-1 to TRBJ2-7; D perhaps matches TRBD2 (6 bases). CDR3 length: 16 amino acids. Deletions cut 2 bases from V and 3 bases from J, with 18 bases between. Germline-derived CDR1 and CDR2 are SGHRS and YFSETQ. Here the CDR3 reads CASSLGGGSGIYEQYF. In DNA form, the CDR3 reads TGCGCCAGCAGCTTAGGTGGGGGTAGCGGAATCTACGAGCAGTACTTC.

The chain carries TRBV5-5 and TRBJ1-6; maybe TRBD1 (5 bases). The CDR3 has 15 residues. Trimming removed 0 bases at V and 8 bases at J, with 12 bases between. Germline V gene sequence: CDR1 SGHKS, CDR2 YYEKEE (reference sequence). The CDR3 is CASSLDQGAHSPLHF. The CDR3 nucleotides are TGTGCCAGCAGCTTGGATCAGGGCGCACATTCACCCCTCCACTTT.

The chain links TRBV10-2 to TRBJ1-2; unclear D gene. The V end lost 2 bases, the J end lost 0 bases, and 10 bases lay between the germline ends. This CDR3 has 15 amino acids. Germline V gives CDR1 WSHSY, CDR2 SAAADI. The CDR3 spells CASSEGIGPNYGYTF. In DNA form, the CDR3 reads TGCGCCAGCAGTGAGGGGATAGGGCCTAACTATGGCTACACCTTC.

The V and J genes are TRBV27 and TRBJ1-2, with 11 bases identical to TRBD1. The CDR3 is 15 amino acids. Germline values: CDR1 MNHEY, CDR2 SMNVEV (reference sequence). Trimming at V came to 5 bases and at J to 4 bases, leaving 6 bases not matched to a gene. CDR3 amino acids: CASSTGQGAIYGYTF. The CDR3 DNA reads TGTGCCAGCAGTACAGGACAGGGGGCCATCTATGGCTACACCTTC.

The chain carries TRBV7-9 and TRBJ2-5, with D unresolved. CDR1 and CDR2 from the germline V gene are SEHNR and FQNEAQ (reference sequence). This CDR3 is 14 amino acids long. Between the trimmed V and J ends, which lost 4 bases and 1 base, there was a span of 10 bases. The CDR3 reads CASSSRSGQETQYF. The CDR3 nucleotides read TGTGCCAGCAGCTCACGGTCTGGCCAAGAGACCCAGTACTTC.

The rearrangement uses TRBV10-3 and TRBJ1-1; TRBD1 agrees at 7 bases. CDR3 length: 15 residues. V lost 11 bases, J lost 5 bases, and 17 bases stayed unmatched. Germline assignment: CDR1 ENHRY and CDR2 SYGVKD. The CDR3 sequence is CAVRQGELLGTEAFF. CDR3 nucleotide sequence: TGTGCCGTCCGACAGGGAGAGTTATTAGGGACTGAAGCTTTCTTT.

The rearrangement uses TRBV25-1 and TRBJ1-5, with D unclear. The CDR3 extends over 8 amino acids. With 9 bases removed from V and 12 bases from J, the gap between germline ends came to 6 bases. Germline values: CDR1 MGHDK, CDR2 SYGVNS. The CDR3 nucleotides are TGTGCCAGTCACGACCAGCATTTT. This gives the protein CASHDQHF.

The genes are TRBV4-1 and TRBJ2-6; TRBD1 matches 8 bases. V dropped 4 bases and J dropped 1; count of bases not matched to a gene: 6. CDR3 length equals 17 residues. Germline CDR1 and CDR2: MGHRA and YSYEKL. CDR3 bases: TGCGCCAGCAGCCCGGGACAGGTCAGATCTGGGGCCAACGTCCTGACTTTC. Translating it yields CASSPGQVRSGANVLTF.

This clone was recorded once. This chain joins TRBV6-5 and TRBJ1-6; no clear D. CDR1 and CDR2 from the germline V gene are MNHEY and SVGAGI. CDR3 length equals 16 residues. Trimming left V 0 bases short and J 9 bases short, with 15 bases between. The DNA of the CDR3 is TGTGCCAGCAGTTACTCGAGGTGGTGGACCTCTTCACCCCTCCACTTT. Its translation is CASSYSRWWTSSPLHF.

This clone was counted only a few times. The V call is TRBV7-2, the J call TRBJ2-5; a possible D gene is TRBD2 (5 bases). The germline CDR1 and CDR2 sequences are SGHTA and FQGNSA. V was cut by 5 bases and J by 2 bases, with 12 bases left in between. This CDR3 has 14 amino acids. DNA for the CDR3: TGTGCCAGCAGCCATCGGACGGGGCAAGAGACCCAGTACTTC. Residues: CASSHRTGQETQYF.

This chain connects TRBV18 to TRBJ1-2; D is ambiguous. Germline V gene lookup returns CDR1 KGHSH and CDR2 LQKENI. CDR3 length equals 15 residues. The germline V and J ends were trimmed by 2 bases and 0 bases, with 10 bases remaining between them. As DNA, the CDR3 is TGTGCCAGCTCACCAGTTGACCGGACTAACTATGGCTACACCTTC. The encoded protein is CASSPVDRTNYGYTF.

The V call is TRBV2, the J call TRBJ2-6, with no clear D. Per germline, CDR1 SNHLY and CDR2 FYNNEI. The CDR3 has 14 amino acids. V shed 7 bases and J shed 0 bases, with 7 bases lying between them. The CDR3 nucleotides read TGTGCCAGCACGCGGAACTCTGGGGCCAACGTCCTGACTTTC. Protein: CASTRNSGANVLTF. Supplemented by reference TRBV2 and TRBJ2-6, the full variable domain reads EPEVTQTPSHQVTQMGQEVILRCVPISNHLYFYWYRQILGQKVEFLVSFYNNEISEKSEIFDDQFSVERPDGSNFTLKIRSTKLEDSAMYFCASTRNSGANVLTFGAGSRLTVL.

This chain links TRBV5-6 with TRBJ1-2; 7 nucleotides line up with TRBD1. The CDR3 is made up of 14 amino acids. The junction had 6 bases not matched to a gene; V was cut back by 3 bases and J by 4 bases. The germline V gene encodes CDR1 SGHDT and CDR2 YYEEEE. This CDR3 is CASSSQGQRYGYTF. In DNA form, the CDR3 reads TGTGCCAGCAGCTCCCAGGGACAGCGCTATGGCTACACCTTC.

This rearrangement joins TRBV5-1 to TRBJ2-7, with 8 positions matching TRBD1. V was clipped by 4 bases and J by 5 bases; unmatched bases: 8. In germline, CDR1 is SGHRS, CDR2 YFSETQ. The CDR3 length is 14 residues. CDR3 in amino acids: CASSTTGGRDEQYF. The CDR3 DNA follows: TGCGCCAGCAGCACCACAGGGGGTCGGGACGAGCAGTACTTC. Looking up the rest from reference TRBV5-1 and TRBJ2-7 gives the full variable domain: KAGVTQTPRYLIKTRGQQVTLSCSPISGHRSVSWYQQTPGQGLQFLFEYFSETQRNKGNFPGRFSGRQFSNSRSEMNVSTLELGDSALYLCASSTTGGRDEQYFGPGTRLTVT.

V usage is TRBV19 and J usage is TRBJ2-5; the D is unclear. The CDR3 is 13 residues long. Germline V gene data show CDR1 as LNHDA and CDR2 as SQIVND (reference sequence). Trimming removed 3 bases at V and 5 bases at J, with 10 bases between. The DNA of the CDR3 is TGTGCCAGTAGTATTGGGTGGGCCGAGACCCAGTACTTC. Translation: CASSIGWAETQYF.